Below are 18 T cell receptor beta chains sequenced from a single sample in a study of CD8+ T cells in alopecia areata. Sequencing relied on a cDNA template that was reverse transcribed from extracted RNA. Assay used: immunoSEQ multiplex PCR; TCRdb lists only in-frame clones, some missing. The sample contains about 200,000 clones, approximately 52% of which appear only once. The sample here was CD4+ T cells sorted from blood, taken at week 0. Receptors were obtained from a human donor with alopecia areata.

The chain is built from TRBV19 and TRBJ2-2; a possible D gene is TRBD2 (6 bases). The CDR3 is 12 residues long. CDR1 is LNHDA, CDR2 SQIVND, per germline (reference sequence). Deletions cut 6 bases from V and 7 bases from J, with 9 bases between. In DNA, the CDR3 is TGTGCCAGTAGGGAGGGCCTCGGGGAGCTGTTTTTT. Translated, it gives CASREGLGELFF. The full variable domain, rest sourced from reference TRBV19 and TRBJ2-2, is DGGITQSPKYLFRKEGQNVTLSCEQNLNHDAMYWYRQDPGQGLRLIYYSQIVNDFQKGDIAEGYSVSREKKESFPLTVTSAQKNPTAFYLCASREGLGELFFGEGSRLTVL.

In this sample, this clone turned up a few times. V usage is TRBV7-8 and J usage is TRBJ1-5; 7 bases map to TRBD1. The junction had 10 bases not matched to a gene; V was cut back by 5 bases and J by 6 bases. This CDR3 contains 15 residues. Germline V gene data show CDR1 as SGHVS and CDR2 as FQNEAQ. The CDR3: CASSPGQVRSQPQHF. Here the CDR3 DNA reads TGTGCCAGCAGCCCAGGACAGGTCCGAAGTCAGCCCCAGCATTTT.

This chain uses TRBV27 with TRBJ1-2, with 7 positions matching TRBD1. This CDR3 is built from 15 residues. V lost 2 bases to trimming and J lost 2 bases; unmatched junction nucleotides: 5. Germline CDR1 reads MNHEY; CDR2 reads SMNVEV (reference sequence). Here the CDR3 reads CASSLHGTANYGYTF. CDR3 DNA sequence: TGTGCCAGCAGTTTACACGGGACAGCCAACTATGGCTACACCTTC.

V gene TRBV30 combines with J gene TRBJ2-2; maybe TRBD1 (7 bases). V was pared by 5 bases and J by 4 bases, with 14 bases between. The CDR3 has 14 amino acids. Germline CDR1 and CDR2: GTSNPN and SVGIG (reference sequence). The DNA for the CDR3 is TGTGCCTGGGGAGGGGGCCTTGGCACCGGGGAGCTGTTTTTT. This translates into CAWGGGLGTGELFF.

This clone has only one observation. The chain employs TRBV2 and TRBJ2-7; the D gene is possibly TRBD1 (5 bases). This CDR3 is 11 amino acids long. The V end lost 7 bases, the J end lost 2 bases, and 6 bases lay between the germline ends. Germline CDR1 SNHLY, CDR2 FYNNEI. CDR3 amino acids: CASTGPYEQYF. DNA for the CDR3: TGTGCCAGCACAGGGCCCTACGAGCAGTACTTC.

The chain links TRBV13 to TRBJ2-7; D is undetermined. CDR1 and CDR2 from the germline V gene are PRHDT and FYEKMQ (reference sequence). The V and J ends lost 2 bases and 7 bases respectively, with 15 bases between them. The CDR3 extends over 14 amino acids. DNA of the CDR3: TGTGCCAGCAGCTTATCCGGGCGGACCAGGGAGCAGTACTTC. Translating gives CASSLSGRTREQYF. The complete variable domain, with remaining parts taken from reference TRBV13 and TRBJ2-7, reads AAGVIQSPRHLIKEKRETATLKCYPIPRHDTVYWYQQGPGQDPQFLISFYEKMQSDKGSIPDRFSAQQFSDYHSELNMSSLELGDSALYFCASSLSGRTREQYFGPGTRLTVT.

V is TRBV2 and J is TRBJ2-3; no firm D call. V shed 3 bases and J shed 3 bases, with 4 bases lying between them. This CDR3 spans 12 amino acids. Germline assignment: CDR1 SNHLY and CDR2 FYNNEI. The CDR3 loop is CASSDWTDTQYF. CDR3 nucleotides: TGTGCCAGCAGTGACTGGACAGATACGCAGTATTTT. The full variable domain, its missing parts supplied by reference TRBV2 and TRBJ2-3, is EPEVTQTPSHQVTQMGQEVILRCVPISNHLYFYWYRQILGQKVEFLVSFYNNEISEKSEIFDDQFSVERPDGSNFTLKIRSTKLEDSAMYFCASSDWTDTQYFGPGTRLTVL.

The chain couples TRBV19 to TRBJ1-1; D ambiguous. The V end was cut by 4 bases, the J end by 1 base, with 10 bases between. The CDR3 covers 14 residues. CDR1 and CDR2 from the germline V gene are LNHDA and SQIVND (reference sequence). CDR3: CASSTSTENTEAFF. The CDR3 nucleotides are TGTGCCAGTAGTACCTCGACGGAGAACACTGAAGCTTTCTTT.

The rearrangement joins TRBV4-1 to TRBJ1-1; possibly TRBD1 for D (5 bases). The CDR3 runs 16 residues. The V gene lost 5 bases and the J gene lost 5 bases, with 21 bases spanning the gap. Germline CDR1 reads MGHRA; CDR2 reads YSYEKL. CDR3 bases: TGCGCCAGCAGCGTCCAAAGGAGGGGTAAGTGGACTGAAGCTTTCTTT. Its translation is CASSVQRRGKWTEAFF.

V is TRBV7-9 and J is TRBJ2-7; TRBD1 might be the D (6 bases). The CDR3 totals 14 residues. V gave up 5 bases and J gave up 0 bases, with 11 bases separating them. Germline CDR1 reads SEHNR; CDR2 reads FQNEAQ (reference sequence). CDR3 nucleotide sequence: TGTGCCAGCAGCCCCCGACAGGACTCCTACGAGCAGTACTTC. The encoded protein is CASSPRQDSYEQYF.

This clone turned up a few times. CDR3 amino acids: CASRSLSTDTQYF. For the CDR3, the DNA is TGTGCCAGCAGATCTTTAAGCACAGATACGCAGTATTTT. The J gene is TRBJ2-3, the V gene TRBV6-1, with D hard to call. Germline V gene lookup returns CDR1 MNHNS and CDR2 SASEGT. Between the trimmed V and J ends, which lost 6 bases and 0 bases, there was a span of 7 bases. This CDR3 has 13 residues.

This clone was seen just once. The chain uses TRBV30 and TRBJ1-2; D gene unclear. V lost 3 bases, J lost 6 bases, and 14 bases lay in between. The CDR3 extends over 13 amino acids. Per germline, CDR1 GTSNPN and CDR2 SVGIG (reference sequence). The CDR3 nucleotides are TGTGCCTGGAGCATTCGGGCTGATCATGGCTACACCTTC. Protein: CAWSIRADHGYTF.

V usage is TRBV19 and J usage is TRBJ1-1, with D uncertain. The germline V gene has CDR1 LNHDA and CDR2 SQIVND (reference sequence). The CDR3 totals 14 residues. The V end lost 7 bases, the J end lost 0 bases, and 12 bases lay between the germline ends. DNA for the CDR3: TGTGCCAGTACCCTAAGTCTCATGAACACTGAAGCTTTCTTT. This codes for CASTLSLMNTEAFF.

The sample holds a few counts of this clone. The chain carries TRBV6-6 and TRBJ1-6, with 7 bases identical to TRBD1. Trimming cost V 6 bases and J 7 bases; bases outside gene matches: 6. Looked up from germline, CDR1 is MNHNY and CDR2 is SVGAGI (reference sequence). There are 14 residues in the CDR3. CDR3 region: CASSTGDSNSPLHF. The CDR3 DNA reads as TGTGCCAGCAGCACCGGGGACAGCAATTCACCCCTCCACTTT.

This clone was seen only once. The chain links TRBV6-5 to TRBJ2-1; D gene uncertain. The CDR3 has 13 amino acids. V was trimmed by 6 bases and J by 10 bases, leaving 16 bases between them. Germline CDR1 is MNHEY and CDR2 is SVGAGI. The CDR3 DNA reads TGTGCCAGCAGACCTAGTAACAAACGGGAGCAGTTCTTC. It specifies CASRPSNKREQFF.

The V gene is TRBV9, the J gene TRBJ2-5; the match to TRBD2 covers 8 bases. This CDR3 contains 15 residues. V was clipped by 0 bases and J by 5 bases; unmatched bases: 6. Germline values: CDR1 SGDLS, CDR2 YYNGEE. This chain's CDR3 is CASSVDSGKAETQYF. DNA of the CDR3: TGTGCCAGCAGCGTAGATAGCGGGAAGGCGGAGACCCAGTACTTC.

The V and J genes are TRBV7-2 and TRBJ2-2; maybe TRBD2 (6 bases). The V end lost 5 bases, the J end lost 7 bases, and 17 bases lay between the germline ends. CDR3 length: 15 amino acids. Germline V lookup: CDR1 SGHTA, CDR2 FQGNSA. CDR3 in DNA: TGTGCCAGCAGCACGCACCAGGGAGGCGTCGGGGAGCTGTTTTTT. Translation: CASSTHQGGVGELFF.

This clone has a handful of counts. The gene calls are TRBV6-6 and TRBJ2-5; D not certain. CDR3 size: 14 residues. Germline V gene data show CDR1 as MNHNY and CDR2 as SVGAGI (reference sequence). The ends were cut back, 6 bases at V and 0 bases at J, with 11 bases in the middle. CDR3 in DNA: TGTGCCAGCAGGCCCGGTCCGTACCAAGAGACCCAGTACTTC. Amino acids: CASRPGPYQETQYF.